These T cell receptor beta chains were read from a single sample in a study of beta chain features in type 1 diabetes. The table came from immunoSEQ multiplex PCR; TCRdb's copy has only in-frame clones and leaves some out. The sample contains roughly 350,000 clones, roughly 11% of which appear only once. The sequencing input was naive CD4+ T cells from blood. These receptors all come from a woman in her thirties in good health. The CDR3 runs from the conserved cysteine through the conserved F or W.

V gene,CDR3 length,J gene,CDR3 protein
TRBV7-3,13,TRBJ2-5,CASSPYTQETQYF
TRBV5-6,14,TRBJ2-3,CASRSITSTDTQYF
TRBV11-3,15,TRBJ2-5,CASSSQTAEQETQYF
TRBV29-1,13,TRBJ2-3,CSPSTVETDTQYF
TRBV4-2,17,TRBJ1-5,CASSQEGTAAGGQPQHF
TRBV7-2,15,TRBJ2-3,CASSLTGWGGDTQYF
TRBV7-9,15,TRBJ2-1,CASSPLAGIYNEQFF
TRBV29-1,13,TRBJ2-7,CSITGTSVNEQYF
TRBV27,15,TRBJ2-7,CASSAPHGGEYEQYF
TRBV6-6,12,TRBJ2-7,CASSNPSYEQYF
TRBV5-1,14,TRBJ2-7,CASSSDRIPYEQYF
TRBV15,17,TRBJ2-5,CATSRDQSGVFQETQYF
TRBV25-1,13,TRBJ2-1,CASRGSGYNEQFF
TRBV30,15,TRBJ1-2,CAWSPPEGTLYGYTF
TRBV7-2,15,TRBJ2-1,CASRPTSVYYNEQFF
TRBV7-8,20,TRBJ2-6,CASSLPPPGKGDSGANVLTF
TRBV7-2,13,TRBJ1-5,CASSLDSYQPQHF
TRBV18,13,TRBJ2-5,CASSRGEQETQYF
TRBV6-5,15,TRBJ2-1,CASSYRDRAYNEQFF
TRBV19,14,TRBJ2-7,CASSGRDSPYEQYF
TRBV27,16,TRBJ1-5,CASSLSRQTYNQPQHF
TRBV27,14,TRBJ2-7,CASSSLAGGYEQYF
TRBV6-5,15,TRBJ2-5,CASSYSPAPGETQYF
TRBV28,15,TRBJ1-5,CASSVGQGTNQPQHF
TRBV25-1,17,TRBJ2-3,CASSDPGLADLTDTQYF
TRBV7-2,15,TRBJ2-3,CASSLGDSGPDTQYF
TRBV18,15,TRBJ2-4,CASSPGQGARNIQYF
TRBV5-1,13,TRBJ2-4,CASRATVANIQYF
TRBV2,17,TRBJ1-1,CASSYAPLNLGGPEAFF
TRBV11-2,10,TRBJ2-1,CASSQREQFF
TRBV4-2,13,TRBJ2-1,CASSQGTNNEQFF
TRBV28,16,TRBJ1-2,CASSPFFGNHDYGYTF
TRBV7-2,16,TRBJ2-7,CASSLEGTGVTYEQYF
TRBV29-1,14,TRBJ1-2,CSVGFRDSNYGYTF
TRBV18,15,TRBJ2-1,CASSRLAGGQDEQFF
TRBV4-3,14,TRBJ2-1,CASSPGLDYNEQFF
TRBV20-1,11,TRBJ1-4,CSARDGQRLFF
TRBV20-1,11,TRBJ2-7,CSAPYRYEQYF
TRBV29-1,12,TRBJ1-2,CSVERGQGGYTF
TRBV30,17,TRBJ2-7,CAWSVRIGGSPTYEQYF
TRBV28,12,TRBJ1-1,CASSLGARGAFF
TRBV30,13,TRBJ2-5,CAADRGRQETQYF
TRBV27,15,TRBJ2-1,CASRGLAGLYNEQFF
TRBV27,15,TRBJ2-7,CASRLAGGPSYEQYF
TRBV7-9,18,TRBJ2-1,CASSQRWTSGGSYNEQFF
TRBV5-1,16,TRBJ2-1,CASSRGWTSGYNEQFF
TRBV7-6,12,TRBJ2-3,CASSLSPDTQYF
TRBV28,15,TRBJ2-7,CASSSVAGGAYEQYF
TRBV5-4,17,TRBJ2-7,CASSTSGWATSSYEQYF
TRBV11-2,13,TRBJ2-7,CASSIVGSYEQYF
TRBV5-4,15,TRBJ2-3,CASSLGLAGTDTQYF
TRBV6-6,13,TRBJ2-5,CASSASVQETQYF
TRBV7-9,19,TRBJ2-1,CASPSFGLLADHSYNEQFF
TRBV29-1,12,TRBJ1-2,CSVEDSNYGYTF
TRBV7-2,16,TRBJ1-5,CASSFSGTALNQPQHF